This passage covers 10 T cell receptor beta chains from one sample sequenced in a study of blood T cell repertoires in COVID-19. The assay was immunoSEQ multiplex PCR, and TCRdb's table has in-frame clones only and misses some. Altogether a few hundred thousand clones are present, about 82% being singletons, with the ten largest covering around 4.5%. The material sequenced was peripheral blood. The receptors originated from a woman aged 50 to 60 with active or convalescent COVID-19.

This chain joins TRBV5-1 and TRBJ2-1; TRBD1 aligns across 8 bases. CDR1 and CDR2 from the germline V gene are SGHRS and YFSETQ. Trimming took 6 bases from V and 6 from J; bases not matched to a gene: 11. The CDR3 has 15 residues. The CDR3 DNA reads as TGCGCCAGCAAGAGCACCGGACAGGGCTTCAATGAGCAGTTCTTC. Translated: CASKSTGQGFNEQFF.

V gene TRBV3-1 (or the pseudogene TRBV3-2) combines with J gene TRBJ1-1, with 10 bases matching TRBD1. This CDR3 spans 15 amino acids. CDR1 and CDR2 from the germline V gene are LGHDT and YNNKEL (reference sequence). After removal of 3 bases from V and 3 bases from J, the junction contained 4 bases not matched to a gene. CDR3 in DNA: TGTGCCAGCAGCCATCCCGGGACAGGGGACACTGAAGCTTTCTTT. Its protein is CASSHPGTGDTEAFF.

The chain carries TRBV2 and TRBJ1-1, with 12 positions matching TRBD1. The V segment lost 6 bases and the J segment 5 bases; nucleotides outside the gene matches: 10. The CDR3 totals 16 residues. Germline V gene data show CDR1 as SNHLY and CDR2 as FYNNEI. CDR3 nucleotides: TGTGCCAGCAGCGCCGGGACAGGGGGCCCATCGACTGAAGCTTTCTTT. Protein sequence: CASSAGTGGPSTEAFF.

V is TRBV7-2 and J is TRBJ1-2, with 9 bases fitting TRBD1. The CDR3 loop spans 15 amino acids. With 5 bases clipped from V and 4 bases from J, the junction kept 8 bases outside the gene matches. The germline CDR1 and CDR2 sequences are SGHTA and FQGNSA. CDR3 nucleotides: TGTGCCAGCAGCCATCGACAGGGGGGAATCTATGGCTACACCTTC. This gives the protein CASSHRQGGIYGYTF.

The table lists this clone with a count of one. The J gene is TRBJ1-4, the V gene TRBV28, with TRBD1 identical over 7 bases. The trim removed 3 bases at V and 7 bases at J, leaving 8 bases unmatched. This CDR3 region has 15 residues. Per germline, CDR1 MDHEN and CDR2 SYDVKM. The chain's CDR3 is CASSFPQGLGEKLFF. As DNA, the CDR3 is TGTGCCAGCAGTTTCCCACAGGGGTTAGGTGAAAAACTGTTTTTT.

The sample holds a few counts of this clone. The rearrangement links TRBV3-1 (or the pseudogene TRBV3-2) to TRBJ2-5, with TRBD2 matching over 8 bases. From germline, CDR1 is LGHDT and CDR2 YNNKEL (reference sequence). With 4 bases clipped from V and 7 bases from J, the junction kept 14 bases outside the gene matches. This CDR3 contains 16 residues. The CDR3 DNA is TGTGCCAGCAGCCCACGGACTAGCCGGGGGGAAGGGACCCAGTACTTC. It yields the protein CASSPRTSRGEGTQYF.

The genes are TRBV5-4 and TRBJ2-7; TRBD2 agrees at 8 bases. Germline CDR1 SGHNT, CDR2 YYREEE (reference sequence). CDR3 size: 15 residues. The V gene end was trimmed by 2 bases and the J gene end by 0 bases; junction bases not matched to a gene: 4. As DNA, the CDR3 is TGTGCCAGCAGCTTTAGAGCGGGAGTCTCCTACGAGCAGTACTTC. Its protein is CASSFRAGVSYEQYF.

This chain uses TRBV9 with TRBJ1-4; unclear D gene. The CDR3 runs to 15 residues. Germline V CDR1 and CDR2: SGDLS, YYNGEE. V was cut by 4 bases and J by 0 bases, with 10 bases left in between. The CDR3 nucleotides are TGTGCCAGCAGCCCCCAGGCTACAACTAATGAAAAACTGTTTTTT. This gives the protein CASSPQATTNEKLFF. The complete variable domain, with remaining parts taken from reference TRBV9 and TRBJ1-4, reads DSGVTQTPKHLITATGQRVTLRCSPRSGDLSVYWYQQSLDQGLQFLIQYYNGEERAKGNILERFSAQQFPDLHSELNLSSLELGDSALYFCASSPQATTNEKLFFGSGTQLSVL.

The rearrangement uses TRBV11-2 and TRBJ2-2; maybe TRBD2 (5 bases). The V gene lost 3 bases and the J gene lost 7 bases, with 9 bases spanning the gap. The germline gives CDR1 SGHAT, CDR2 FQNNGV. CDR3 length: 13 amino acids. CDR3 nucleotide sequence: TGTGCCAGCAGCTTTGGGAGCGGCGGGGAGCTGTTTTTT. Translated: CASSFGSGGELFF.

The rearrangement joins TRBV29-1 to TRBJ2-2; D gene ambiguous. Per the germline V gene, CDR1 is SQVTM and CDR2 is ANQGSEA. The CDR3 loop spans 13 amino acids. The V and J ends lost 1 base and 6 bases respectively, with 9 bases between them. The CDR3: CSVEGVGPGELFF. DNA for the CDR3: TGCAGCGTTGAAGGGGTGGGCCCCGGGGAGCTGTTTTTT.